The entry below gives a single TCR beta chain sequence along with its context. The assay was immunoSEQ multiplex PCR, and TCRdb's table has in-frame clones only and misses some. The sample records about 310,000 clones, around 89% being singletons. The data were obtained in a study of blood T cell repertoires in COVID-19. Deletions cut 8 bases from V and 11 bases from J, with 21 bases between. The CDR3 has 13 residues. In germline, CDR1 is MNHEY, CDR2 SVGAGI. The rearrangement links TRBV6-5 to TRBJ1-1, with D tentatively TRBD1 (6 bases). This TCR came from a woman in her forties who had recovered from COVID-19. Sequencing was performed on PBMCs or T cells enriched from blood (not recorded which). CDR3 DNA sequence: TGTGCCAGCGGGCCGGACAGCCTCGGTGGGGCTTTCTTT. This sequence encodes CASGPDSLGGAFF.